This T cell receptor beta chain was sequenced during a study of neoadjuvant nivolumab and ipilimumab in lung cancer. Only in-frame clones appear in the TCRdb table, and some are missing; sequencing was by immunoSEQ multiplex PCR. The sample lists about 30,000 clones; 70% to 80% were seen once. This specimen was tumor tissue, taken after neoadjuvant nivolumab, alone or with ipilimumab, at or shortly before surgery. The source is an adult with non-small cell lung cancer.

The CDR3 is CASSLVGINYGYTF. The CDR3 bases are TGTGCCAGCAGCTTAGTGGGGATTAACTATGGCTACACCTTC. The chain recombines TRBV11-2 with TRBJ1-2; no clear D. The CDR3 runs 14 residues. CDR1 SGHAT and CDR2 FQNNGV come from the germline V gene. The V end was cut by 1 base, the J end by 1 base, with 7 bases between. The whole variable domain, remainder taken from reference TRBV11-2 and TRBJ1-2, is EAGVAQSPRYKIIEKRQSVAFWCNPISGHATLYWYQQILGQGPKLLIQFQNNGVVDDSQLPKDRFSAERLKGVDSTLKIQPAKLEDSAVYLCASSLVGINYGYTFGSGTRLTVV.